These T cell receptor beta chains were read from a single sample in a study of blood T cell repertoires in COVID-19. Sequencing used immunoSEQ multiplex PCR; TCRdb keeps in-frame clones, though not all of them. The data hold about 200,000 clones, with 82% observed a single time. The sample comprised PBMCs or T cells enriched from blood (not recorded which). The source of these receptors is a woman aged 55-69 years with acute COVID-19. Each CDR3 is given with its conserved first and last residue.

J,V,CDR3
TRBJ2-7,TRBV11-2,CASSRGGAISYEQYF
TRBJ1-2,TRBV29-1,CSARGGEDGYTF
TRBJ1-1,TRBV29-1,CSVSHRVSNTEAFF
TRBJ1-2,TRBV30,CAWTNSNYGYTF
TRBJ1-1,TRBV11-2,CASSFTPGTEAFF
TRBJ1-4,TRBV19,CASSIVRGSNEKLFF
TRBJ1-5,TRBV19,CASSTEGLSSNQPQHF
TRBJ2-3,TRBV14,CASSLRVFTDTQYF
TRBJ1-4,TRBV5-8,CASSPEGLTNEKLFF
TRBJ2-5,TRBV7-2,CASTEARQETQYF
TRBJ2-5,TRBV4-3,CASSLSRDSSRGTQYF
TRBJ1-3,TRBV7-2,CASSFFMSGGNSGNTIYF
TRBJ2-7,TRBV9,CASSVGNSPYEQYF
TRBJ2-3,TRBV11-3,CASSSGTSGGPDTQYF
TRBJ1-1,TRBV2,CASEEGQTLNTEAFF
TRBJ2-2,TRBV4-2,CASENIRDRAGELFF
TRBJ2-1,TRBV20-1,CSASGPHNEQFF
TRBJ2-1,TRBV24-1,CATAGVRSEQFF
TRBJ2-5,TRBV9,CASSVAAGGPETQYF
TRBJ1-2,TRBV30,CAWTGQANYGYTF